This T cell receptor beta chain emerged from a study of tumor-infiltrating lymphocytes in primary liver carcinoma. Regarding the study as a whole: Overlap in tumor-adjacent and tumor-blood pairs fell below that of tumor region pairs.

In germline, CDR1 is SGHAT, CDR2 FQDESV (reference sequence). The CDR3 is 15 residues long. Trimming shortened V by 1 base and J by 2 bases, and 12 bases separated the two germline ends. To note about this clonotype: Its antigen is still unknown.

A constant-region primer served to make TCR beta cDNA from about 530 ng total RNA. Nested multiplex PCR, run for three rounds with slightly modified ARM-PCR, yielded TCR beta libraries. In the first two PCR rounds, TRBV1-TRBV30 forward primers were paired with a C-beta reverse primer, and each round lasted 10 cycles. TCRdb used MiXCR to reprocess the multiplex PCR reads, holding one entry per CDR3 protein. The table lists about 320,000 distinct CDR3 sequences, almost 60% of them singletons. The authors took blood RNA from unsorted whole blood and also extracted germline DNA. The sequencing sample was made of peripheral blood. The receptor's source is a woman aged 25 to 45 with primary liver carcinoma and hepatitis B virus infection. This chain connects TRBV11-1 to TRBJ2-7; possibly TRBD1 for D (5 bases). As DNA, the CDR3 is TGTGCCAGCAGCTTAGATGTGGGGCCCGCCTACGAGCAGTACTTC. Amino acid sequence: CASSLDVGPAYEQYF.